A selection of T cell receptor beta chains follows, all from one sample in a study of breast tumors, draining lymph nodes, adjacent tissues. Using its own MiXCR run on the multiplex PCR reads, TCRdb lists one record per CDR3 protein. The repertoire consists of some 52,000 distinct CDR3 sequences, with roughly two fifths occurring once and the leading ten covering over 9.5%. Input material: breast tumor tissue. The receptors stem from a female donor with breast cancer. Some clones in this sample may be carry-over from other donors' samples. CDR3s include the opening cysteine and the closing phenylalanine or tryptophan. Each record gives: J gene, clone size, V gene, D gene, CDR3 DNA, CDR3 protein. D genes are given only for firm matches. Expanded clones are given a class, and other clones once, few, many or no size at all.

J gene: TRBJ2-2
clone size: few
V gene: TRBV11-1
D gene: NA
CDR3 DNA: TGTGCCAGCAGCTTAGTGCTACCCGGGACAGGGGAGCTGTTTTTT
CDR3 protein: CASSLVLPGTGELFF

J gene: TRBJ2-1
clone size: NA
V gene: TRBV10-3
D gene: TRBD2
CDR3 DNA: TGTGCCATCAGGAAAGCGGGAGAATCCTACAATGAGCAGTTCTTC
CDR3 protein: CAIRKAGESYNEQFF

J gene: TRBJ2-5
clone size: many
V gene: TRBV30
D gene: NA
CDR3 DNA: TGTGCCTCTGAGTGGAGATTCCAAGAGACCCAGTACTTC
CDR3 protein: CASEWRFQETQYF

J gene: TRBJ2-7
clone size: NA
V gene: TRBV7-9
D gene: NA
CDR3 DNA: TGTGCCAGCAGCTTAGGGGTAACGCGGGCTGGGGAGCAGTACTTC
CDR3 protein: CASSLGVTRAGEQYF

J gene: TRBJ1-1
clone size: many
V gene: TRBV12-3/TRBV12-4
D gene: NA
CDR3 DNA: TGTGCCAGCAGTAACAGGCCGAACACTGAAGCTTTCTTT
CDR3 protein: CASSNRPNTEAFF

J gene: TRBJ2-1
clone size: NA
V gene: TRBV10-3
D gene: NA
CDR3 DNA: TGTGCCATCAGTGAAGCGGGCTCCTACAATGAGCAGTTCTTC
CDR3 protein: CAISEAGSYNEQFF

J gene: TRBJ2-1
clone size: many
V gene: TRBV7-9
D gene: TRBD2
CDR3 DNA: TGTGCCAGCAGCTTAGAGTCCAGCGGGAGTCTCGATGAGCAGTTCTTC
CDR3 protein: CASSLESSGSLDEQFF

J gene: TRBJ2-3
clone size: NA
V gene: TRBV7-2
D gene: TRBD2
CDR3 DNA: TGTGCCAGCAGCTTAGGACTAGCGGGCGGGAGTGGGGCAGATACGCAGTATTTT
CDR3 protein: CASSLGLAGGSGADTQYF

J gene: TRBJ2-1
clone size: NA
V gene: TRBV7-2
D gene: TRBD2
CDR3 DNA: TGTGCCAGCAGCTTACTCTTAGCGGGGGCCTACGAGCAGCTCTTC
CDR3 protein: CASSLLLAGAYEQLF

J gene: TRBJ1-6
clone size: NA
V gene: TRBV7-3
D gene: NA
CDR3 DNA: TGTGCCAGCAGCACCCGGGACCCGAATTCACCCCTCCACTTT
CDR3 protein: CASSTRDPNSPLHF

J gene: TRBJ1-6
clone size: many
V gene: TRBV6-6
D gene: TRBD1
CDR3 DNA: TGTGCCAGCAGTTCGACAGGGAGGGAACGAAATTCACCCCTCCACTTT
CDR3 protein: CASSSTGRERNSPLHF

J gene: TRBJ2-3
clone size: many
V gene: TRBV11-2
D gene: NA
CDR3 DNA: TGTGCCAGCAGCTTAGACCCTTTCGGAGATACGCAGTATTTT
CDR3 protein: CASSLDPFGDTQYF

J gene: TRBJ2-7
clone size: many
V gene: TRBV29-1
D gene: TRBD1
CDR3 DNA: TGCAGCGCCAAAAATCGACAGGGCGTGGAGCAGTACTTC
CDR3 protein: CSAKNRQGVEQYF

J gene: TRBJ2-1
clone size: many
V gene: TRBV13
D gene: NA
CDR3 DNA: TGTGCCAGCAGCTCCAACCAGTATGAGCAGTTCTTC
CDR3 protein: CASSSNQYEQFF

J gene: TRBJ2-1
clone size: NA
V gene: TRBV11-3
D gene: TRBD2
CDR3 DNA: TGTGCCAGCAGCTTAGTCACTAGCGGGAAGGATGAGCAGTTCTTC
CDR3 protein: CASSLVTSGKDEQFF